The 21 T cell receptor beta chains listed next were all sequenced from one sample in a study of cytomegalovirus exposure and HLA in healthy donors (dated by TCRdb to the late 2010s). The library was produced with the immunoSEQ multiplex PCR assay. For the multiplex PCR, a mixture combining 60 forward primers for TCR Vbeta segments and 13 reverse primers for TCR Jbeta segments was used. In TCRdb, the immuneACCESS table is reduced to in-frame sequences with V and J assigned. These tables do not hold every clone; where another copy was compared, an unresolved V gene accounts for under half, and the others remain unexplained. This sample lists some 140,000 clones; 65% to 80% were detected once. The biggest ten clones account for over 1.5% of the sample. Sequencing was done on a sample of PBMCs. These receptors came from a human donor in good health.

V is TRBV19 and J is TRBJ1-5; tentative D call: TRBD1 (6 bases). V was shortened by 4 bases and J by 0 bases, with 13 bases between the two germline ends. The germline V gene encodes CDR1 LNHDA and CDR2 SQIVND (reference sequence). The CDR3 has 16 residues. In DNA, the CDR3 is TGTGCCAGTAGTAGGGTCGGACAGCTTAGCAATCAGCCCCAGCATTTT. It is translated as CASSRVGQLSNQPQHF.

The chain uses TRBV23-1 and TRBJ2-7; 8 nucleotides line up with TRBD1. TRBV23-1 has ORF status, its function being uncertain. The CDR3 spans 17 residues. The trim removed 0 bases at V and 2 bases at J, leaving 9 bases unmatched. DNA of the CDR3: TGCGCCAGCAGTCAATCGAGCCGGGACAGGACCACCTACGAGCAGTACTTC. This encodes CASSQSSRDRTTYEQYF.

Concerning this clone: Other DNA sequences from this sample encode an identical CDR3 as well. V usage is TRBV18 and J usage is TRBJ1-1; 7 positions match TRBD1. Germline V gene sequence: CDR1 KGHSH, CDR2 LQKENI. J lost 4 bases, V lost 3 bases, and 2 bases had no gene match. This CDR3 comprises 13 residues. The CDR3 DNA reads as TGTGCCAGCTCACCCAGGACAGGCACTGAAGCTTTCTTT. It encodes CASSPRTGTEAFF.

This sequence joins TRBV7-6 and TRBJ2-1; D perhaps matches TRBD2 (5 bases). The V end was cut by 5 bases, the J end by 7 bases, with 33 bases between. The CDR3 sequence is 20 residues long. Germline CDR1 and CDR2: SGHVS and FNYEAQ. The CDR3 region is CASSTIPPSTRSRAENEQFF. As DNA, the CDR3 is TGTGCCAGCAGCACAATACCCCCCTCTACTCGCAGTAGAGCGGAGAATGAGCAGTTCTTC.

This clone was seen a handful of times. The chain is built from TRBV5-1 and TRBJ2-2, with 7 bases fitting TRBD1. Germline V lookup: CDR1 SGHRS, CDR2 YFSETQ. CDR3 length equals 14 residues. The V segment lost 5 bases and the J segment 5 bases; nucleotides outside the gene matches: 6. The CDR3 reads CASRGQTGTGELFF. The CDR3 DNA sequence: TGCGCCAGCAGGGGACAGACGGGTACCGGGGAGCTGTTTTTT.

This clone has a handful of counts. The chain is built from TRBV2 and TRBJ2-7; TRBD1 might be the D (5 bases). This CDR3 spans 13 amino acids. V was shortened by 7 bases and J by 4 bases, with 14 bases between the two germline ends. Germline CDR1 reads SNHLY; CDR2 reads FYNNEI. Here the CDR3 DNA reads TGTGCCAGCAAAGGGGTGGGTACTTACGAGCAGTACTTC. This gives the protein CASKGVGTYEQYF.

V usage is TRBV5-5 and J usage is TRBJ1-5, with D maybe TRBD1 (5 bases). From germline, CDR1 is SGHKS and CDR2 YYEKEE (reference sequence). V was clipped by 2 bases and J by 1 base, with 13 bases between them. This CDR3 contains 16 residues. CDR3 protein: CASSFSSDRSNQPQHF. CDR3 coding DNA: TGTGCCAGCAGCTTCTCTTCCGACAGAAGCAATCAGCCCCAGCATTTT.

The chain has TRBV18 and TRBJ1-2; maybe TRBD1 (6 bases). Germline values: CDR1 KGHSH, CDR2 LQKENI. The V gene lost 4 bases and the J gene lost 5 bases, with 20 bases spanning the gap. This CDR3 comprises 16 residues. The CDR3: CASSQTPGVKTYGYTF. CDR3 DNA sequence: TGTGCCAGCTCACAGACCCCAGGGGTTAAGACTTATGGCTACACCTTC.

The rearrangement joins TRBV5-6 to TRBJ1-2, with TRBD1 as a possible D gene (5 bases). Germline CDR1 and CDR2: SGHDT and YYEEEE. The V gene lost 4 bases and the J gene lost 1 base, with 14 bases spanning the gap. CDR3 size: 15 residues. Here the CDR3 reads CASSKYGGGNYGYTF. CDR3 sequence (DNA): TGTGCCAGCAGCAAATATGGGGGAGGTAACTATGGCTACACCTTC.

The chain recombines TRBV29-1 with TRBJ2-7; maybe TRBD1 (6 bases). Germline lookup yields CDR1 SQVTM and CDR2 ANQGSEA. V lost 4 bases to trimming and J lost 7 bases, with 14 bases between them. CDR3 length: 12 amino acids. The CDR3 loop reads CSVVGGSREQYF. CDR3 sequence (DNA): TGCAGCGTTGTAGGGGGTTCTCGGGAGCAGTACTTC.

The CDR3 protein is CASSLGLVDSEQYF. In DNA, the CDR3 is TGTGCCAGCAGCTTAGGCTTGGTGGACAGCGAGCAGTACTTC. The chain carries TRBV7-9 and TRBJ2-7; D is perhaps TRBD1 (6 bases). This CDR3 spans 14 amino acids. Trimming removed 1 base at V and 6 bases at J, with 13 bases between. Germline V gives CDR1 SEHNR, CDR2 FQNEAQ (reference sequence).

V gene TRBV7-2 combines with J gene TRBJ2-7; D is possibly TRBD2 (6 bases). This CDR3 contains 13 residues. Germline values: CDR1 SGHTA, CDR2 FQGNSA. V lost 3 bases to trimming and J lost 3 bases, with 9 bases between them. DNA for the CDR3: TGTGCCAGCAGCTTTGCCGGGAGCTACGAGCAGTACTTC. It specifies CASSFAGSYEQYF.

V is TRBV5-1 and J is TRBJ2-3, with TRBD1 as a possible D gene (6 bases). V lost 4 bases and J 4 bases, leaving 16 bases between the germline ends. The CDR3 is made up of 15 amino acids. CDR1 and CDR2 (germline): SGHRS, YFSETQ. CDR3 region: CASSQQGIGSDTQYF. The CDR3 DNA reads TGCGCCAGCAGCCAACAGGGTATTGGGTCAGATACGCAGTATTTT. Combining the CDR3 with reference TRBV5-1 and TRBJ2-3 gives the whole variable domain KAGVTQTPRYLIKTRGQQVTLSCSPISGHRSVSWYQQTPGQGLQFLFEYFSETQRNKGNFPGRFSGRQFSNSRSEMNVSTLELGDSALYLCASSQQGIGSDTQYFGPGTRLTVL.

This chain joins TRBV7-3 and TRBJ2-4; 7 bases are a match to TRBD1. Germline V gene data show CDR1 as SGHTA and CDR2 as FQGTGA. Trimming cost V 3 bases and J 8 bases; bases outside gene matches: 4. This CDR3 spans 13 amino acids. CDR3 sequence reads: CASSFGDRDIQYF. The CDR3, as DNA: TGTGCCAGCAGCTTCGGCGACAGGGACATTCAGTACTTC.

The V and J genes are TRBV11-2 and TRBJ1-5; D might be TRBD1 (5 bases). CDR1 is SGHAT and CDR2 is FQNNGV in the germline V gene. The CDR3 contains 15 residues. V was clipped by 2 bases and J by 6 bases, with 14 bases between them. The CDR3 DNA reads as TGTGCCAGCAGCTTAAACCGCCAGGGTGGTCAGCCCCAGCATTTT. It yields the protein CASSLNRQGGQPQHF. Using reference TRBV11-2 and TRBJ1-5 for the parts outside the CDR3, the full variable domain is EAGVAQSPRYKIIEKRQSVAFWCNPISGHATLYWYQQILGQGPKLLIQFQNNGVVDDSQLPKDRFSAERLKGVDSTLKIQPAKLEDSAVYLCASSLNRQGGQPQHFGDGTRLSIL.

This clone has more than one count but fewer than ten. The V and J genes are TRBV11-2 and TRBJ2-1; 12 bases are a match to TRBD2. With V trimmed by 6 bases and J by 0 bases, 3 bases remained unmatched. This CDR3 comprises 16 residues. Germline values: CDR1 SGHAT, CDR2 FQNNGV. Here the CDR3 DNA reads TGTGCCAGCAGGGGACTAGCGGGTAGCTCCTACAATGAGCAGTTCTTC. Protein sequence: CASRGLAGSSYNEQFF.

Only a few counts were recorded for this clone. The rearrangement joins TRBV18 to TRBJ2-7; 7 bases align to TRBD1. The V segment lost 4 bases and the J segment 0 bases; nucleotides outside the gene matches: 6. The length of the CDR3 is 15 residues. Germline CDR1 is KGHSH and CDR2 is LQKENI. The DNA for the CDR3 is TGTGCCAGCTCACGCGGACAGGTCAGCTCCTACGAGCAGTACTTC. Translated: CASSRGQVSSYEQYF.

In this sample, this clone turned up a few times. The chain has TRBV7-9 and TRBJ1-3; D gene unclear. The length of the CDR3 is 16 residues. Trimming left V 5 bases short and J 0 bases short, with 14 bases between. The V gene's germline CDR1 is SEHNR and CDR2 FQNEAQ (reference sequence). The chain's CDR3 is CASSAHDTYSGNTIYF. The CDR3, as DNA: TGTGCCAGCAGCGCCCACGACACTTACTCTGGAAACACCATATATTTT.

CDR3 nucleotide sequence: TGTGCCAGCAGCGTAATGCGCGACGGGGAGCTGTTTTTT. Amino acids: CASSVMRDGELFF. J is TRBJ2-2 and V is TRBV9; D ambiguous. CDR3 length: 13 residues. V lost 1 base and J lost 7, with 8 bases in between. CDR1 SGDLS and CDR2 YYNGEE come from the germline V gene.

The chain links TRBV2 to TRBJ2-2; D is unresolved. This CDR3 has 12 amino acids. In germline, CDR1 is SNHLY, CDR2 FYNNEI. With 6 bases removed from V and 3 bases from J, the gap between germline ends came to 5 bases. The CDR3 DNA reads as TGTGCCAGCAGCCTTGACACCGGGGAGCTGTTTTTT. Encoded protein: CASSLDTGELFF.

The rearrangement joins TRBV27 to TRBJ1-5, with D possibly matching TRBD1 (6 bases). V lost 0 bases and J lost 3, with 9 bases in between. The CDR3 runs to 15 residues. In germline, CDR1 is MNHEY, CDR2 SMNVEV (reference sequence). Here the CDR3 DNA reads TGTGCCAGCAGTTTATCCGGACAGAACAATCAGCCCCAGCATTTT. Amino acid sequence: CASSLSGQNNQPQHF.